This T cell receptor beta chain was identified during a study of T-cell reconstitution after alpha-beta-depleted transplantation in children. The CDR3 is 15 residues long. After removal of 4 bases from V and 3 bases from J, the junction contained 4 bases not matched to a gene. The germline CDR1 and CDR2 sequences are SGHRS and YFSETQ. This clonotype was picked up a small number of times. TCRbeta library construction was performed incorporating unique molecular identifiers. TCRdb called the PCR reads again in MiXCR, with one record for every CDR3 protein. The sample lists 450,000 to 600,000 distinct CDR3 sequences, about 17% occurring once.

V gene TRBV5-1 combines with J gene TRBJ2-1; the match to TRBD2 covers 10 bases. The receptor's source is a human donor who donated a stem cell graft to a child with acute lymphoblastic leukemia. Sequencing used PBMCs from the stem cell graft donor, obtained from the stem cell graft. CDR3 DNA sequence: TGCGCCAGCAGCCCCGGACTAGCGGACTACAATGAGCAGTTCTTC. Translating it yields CASSPGLADYNEQFF. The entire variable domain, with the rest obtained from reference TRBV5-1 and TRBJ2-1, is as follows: KAGVTQTPRYLIKTRGQQVTLSCSPISGHRSVSWYQQTPGQGLQFLFEYFSETQRNKGNFPGRFSGRQFSNSRSEMNVSTLELGDSALYLCASSPGLADYNEQFFGPGTRLTVL.